This TCR beta chain was retrieved from a study of cytomegalovirus exposure and HLA in healthy donors. Whole-study findings and limits: In vitro confirmation showed three CMV-associated chains to be CMV antigen specific.

The V and J ends lost 5 bases and 8 bases, in that order; junction bases with no gene match: 14. The V gene's germline CDR1 is SGHVS and CDR2 FQNEAQ. The CDR3 has 15 amino acids. This clone was recorded only once. Its target is not known. This PCR relied on a set of 60 Vbeta primers and 13 Jbeta primers. Assay: immunoSEQ multiplex PCR; the TCRdb copy retains only in-frame clones and omits some. The sample contains 150,000 to 200,000 clones, approximately 72% of which appear only once. The records do not include a CMV serostatus for this donor. This chain links TRBV7-8 with TRBJ1-2; 7 nucleotides align to TRBD1. The TCR comes from a human donor in good health. The specimen was PBMCs. The CDR3 here is CASSGHRGSGLGYTF. CDR3 coding DNA: TGTGCCAGCAGCGGACACAGGGGATCCGGGTTGGGCTACACCTTC.